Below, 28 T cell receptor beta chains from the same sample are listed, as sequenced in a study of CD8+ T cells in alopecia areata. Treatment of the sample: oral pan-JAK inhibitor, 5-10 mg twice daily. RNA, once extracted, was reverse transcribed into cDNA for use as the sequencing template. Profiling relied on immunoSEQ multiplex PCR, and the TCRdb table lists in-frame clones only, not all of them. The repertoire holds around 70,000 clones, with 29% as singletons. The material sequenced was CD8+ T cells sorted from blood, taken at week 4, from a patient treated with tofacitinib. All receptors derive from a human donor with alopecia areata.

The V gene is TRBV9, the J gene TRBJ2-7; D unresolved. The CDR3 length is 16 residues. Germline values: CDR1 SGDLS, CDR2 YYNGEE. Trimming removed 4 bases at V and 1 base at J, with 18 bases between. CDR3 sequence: CASSPKSLGVSYEQYF. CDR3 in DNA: TGTGCCAGCAGCCCAAAAAGTTTGGGCGTTTCCTACGAGCAGTACTTC.

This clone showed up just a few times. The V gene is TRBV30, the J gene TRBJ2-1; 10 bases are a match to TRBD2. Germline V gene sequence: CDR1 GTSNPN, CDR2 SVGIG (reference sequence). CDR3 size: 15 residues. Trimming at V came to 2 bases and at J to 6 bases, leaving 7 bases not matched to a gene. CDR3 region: CAWSIASGSGNEQFF. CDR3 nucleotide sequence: TGTGCCTGGAGTATCGCTAGCGGGAGTGGCAATGAGCAGTTCTTC.

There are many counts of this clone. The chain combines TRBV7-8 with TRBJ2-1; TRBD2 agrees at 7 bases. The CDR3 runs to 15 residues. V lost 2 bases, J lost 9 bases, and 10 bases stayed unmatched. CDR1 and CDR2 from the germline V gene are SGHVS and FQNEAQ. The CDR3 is CASSLMGGGESEQFF. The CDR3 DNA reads TGTGCCAGCAGCTTAATGGGGGGAGGGGAAAGTGAGCAGTTCTTC.

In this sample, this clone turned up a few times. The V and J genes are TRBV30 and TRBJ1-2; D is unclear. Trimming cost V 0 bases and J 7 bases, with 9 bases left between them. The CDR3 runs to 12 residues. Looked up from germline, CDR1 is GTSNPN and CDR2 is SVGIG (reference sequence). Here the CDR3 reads CAWSVTLSGYTF. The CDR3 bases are TGTGCCTGGAGTGTAACCCTCTCTGGCTACACCTTC. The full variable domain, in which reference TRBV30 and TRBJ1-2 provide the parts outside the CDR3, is SQTIHQWPATLVQPVGSPLSLECTVEGTSNPNLYWYRQAAGRGLQLLFYSVGIGQISSEVPQNLSASRPQDRQFILSSKKLLLSDSGFYLCAWSVTLSGYTFGSGTRLTVV.

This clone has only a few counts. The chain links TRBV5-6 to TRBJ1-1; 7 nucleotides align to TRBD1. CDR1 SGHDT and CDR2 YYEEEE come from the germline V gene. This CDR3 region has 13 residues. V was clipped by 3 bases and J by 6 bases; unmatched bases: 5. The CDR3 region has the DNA TGTGCCAGCAGCTCCCAGGGGGGCCCTGAAGCTTTCTTT. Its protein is CASSSQGGPEAFF.

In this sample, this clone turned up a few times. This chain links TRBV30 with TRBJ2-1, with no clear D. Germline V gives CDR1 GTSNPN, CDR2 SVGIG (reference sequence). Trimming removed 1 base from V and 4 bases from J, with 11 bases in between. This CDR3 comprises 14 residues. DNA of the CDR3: TGTGCCTGGAGTGAAGAGAACCCTTACAATGAGCAGTTCTTC. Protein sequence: CAWSEENPYNEQFF.

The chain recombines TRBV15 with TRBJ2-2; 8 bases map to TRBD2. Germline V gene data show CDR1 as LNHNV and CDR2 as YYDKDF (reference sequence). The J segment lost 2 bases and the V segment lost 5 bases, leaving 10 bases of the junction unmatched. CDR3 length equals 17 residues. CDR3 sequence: CATSGTLSGSNTGELFF. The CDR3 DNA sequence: TGTGCCACCAGCGGGACCTTGAGCGGGAGTAACACCGGGGAGCTGTTTTTT.

The CDR3: CSVDWIQEEQFF. The DNA for the CDR3 is TGCAGCGTTGATTGGATACAGGAGGAGCAGTTCTTC. This rearrangement joins TRBV29-1 to TRBJ2-1; possibly TRBD1 for D (5 bases). Trimming removed 3 bases from V and 10 bases from J, with 13 bases in between. CDR3 length equals 12 residues. The germline CDR1 and CDR2 sequences are SQVTM and ANQGSEA.

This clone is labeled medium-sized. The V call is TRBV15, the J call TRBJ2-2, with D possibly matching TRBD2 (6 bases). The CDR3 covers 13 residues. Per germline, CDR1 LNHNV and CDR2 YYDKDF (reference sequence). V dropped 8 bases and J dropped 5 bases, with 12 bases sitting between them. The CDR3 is CATLRGGTGELFF. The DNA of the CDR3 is TGTGCCACCCTACGTGGGGGGACCGGGGAGCTGTTTTTT.

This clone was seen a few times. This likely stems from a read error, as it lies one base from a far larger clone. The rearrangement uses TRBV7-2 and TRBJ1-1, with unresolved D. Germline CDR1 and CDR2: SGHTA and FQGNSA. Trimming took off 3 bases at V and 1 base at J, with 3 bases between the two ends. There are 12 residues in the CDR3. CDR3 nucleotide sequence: TGTGCCAGCAGCTTCGGGAACACTGAAGCTTTCTTT. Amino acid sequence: CASSFGNTEAFF.

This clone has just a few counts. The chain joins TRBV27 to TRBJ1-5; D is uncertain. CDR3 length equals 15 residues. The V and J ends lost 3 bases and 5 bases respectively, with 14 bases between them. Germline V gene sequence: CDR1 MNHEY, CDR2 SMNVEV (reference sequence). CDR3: CASSLLSRGDQPQHF. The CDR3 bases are TGTGCCAGCAGTTTGTTGTCTCGTGGGGATCAGCCCCAGCATTTT.

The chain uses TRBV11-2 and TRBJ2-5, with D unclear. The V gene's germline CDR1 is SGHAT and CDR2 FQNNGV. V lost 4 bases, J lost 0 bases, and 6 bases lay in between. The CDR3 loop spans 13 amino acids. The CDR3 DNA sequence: TGTGCCAGCAGCTCCGAGTACCAAGAGACCCAGTACTTC. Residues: CASSSEYQETQYF.

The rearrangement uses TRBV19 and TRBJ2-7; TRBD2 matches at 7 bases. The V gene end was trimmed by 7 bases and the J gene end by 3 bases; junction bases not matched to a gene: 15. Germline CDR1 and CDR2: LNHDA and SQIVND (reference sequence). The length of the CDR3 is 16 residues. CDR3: CASKGGRLGRGYEQYF. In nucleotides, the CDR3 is TGTGCCAGTAAGGGCGGGAGACTTGGTCGGGGCTACGAGCAGTACTTC.

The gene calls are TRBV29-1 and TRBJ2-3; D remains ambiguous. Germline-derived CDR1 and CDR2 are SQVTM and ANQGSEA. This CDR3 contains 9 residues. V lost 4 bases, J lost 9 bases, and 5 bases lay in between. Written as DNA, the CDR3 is TGCAGCGTTGGCAGAACGCAGTATTTT. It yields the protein CSVGRTQYF.

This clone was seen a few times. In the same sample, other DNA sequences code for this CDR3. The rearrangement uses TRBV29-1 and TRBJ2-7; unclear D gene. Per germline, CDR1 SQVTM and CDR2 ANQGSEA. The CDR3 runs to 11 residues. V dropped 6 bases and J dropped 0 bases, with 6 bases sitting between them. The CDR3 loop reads CSVLSSYEQYF. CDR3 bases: TGCAGCGTCCTCTCCTCCTACGAGCAGTACTTC.

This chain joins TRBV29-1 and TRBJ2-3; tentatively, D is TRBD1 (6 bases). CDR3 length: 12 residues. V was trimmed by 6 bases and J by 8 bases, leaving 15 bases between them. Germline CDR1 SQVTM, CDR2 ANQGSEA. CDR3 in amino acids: CSVATQDSTQYF. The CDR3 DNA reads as TGCAGCGTGGCGACGCAGGACAGTACGCAGTATTTT.

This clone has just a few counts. The CDR3 here is CASSPGSYTGELFF. The CDR3 nucleotides are TGTGCCAGTAGTCCCGGGTCTTACACCGGGGAGCTGTTTTTT. The rearrangement links TRBV19 to TRBJ2-2; D unclear. The germline V gene has CDR1 LNHDA and CDR2 SQIVND (reference sequence). Trimming took off 5 bases at V and 3 bases at J, with 10 bases between the two ends. CDR3 size: 14 residues.

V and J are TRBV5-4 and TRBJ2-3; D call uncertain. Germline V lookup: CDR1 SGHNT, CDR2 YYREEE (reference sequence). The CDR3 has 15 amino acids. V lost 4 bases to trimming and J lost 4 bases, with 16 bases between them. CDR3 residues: CASSPRAVRADTQYF. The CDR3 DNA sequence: TGTGCCAGCAGCCCTCGGGCGGTTCGGGCAGATACGCAGTATTTT.

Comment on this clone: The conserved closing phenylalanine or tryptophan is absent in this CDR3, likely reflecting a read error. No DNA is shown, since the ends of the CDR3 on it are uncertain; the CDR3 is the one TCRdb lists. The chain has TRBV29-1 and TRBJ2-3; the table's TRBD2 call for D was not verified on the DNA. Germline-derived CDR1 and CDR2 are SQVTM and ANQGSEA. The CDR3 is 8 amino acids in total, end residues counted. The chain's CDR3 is CSVGVVGI.

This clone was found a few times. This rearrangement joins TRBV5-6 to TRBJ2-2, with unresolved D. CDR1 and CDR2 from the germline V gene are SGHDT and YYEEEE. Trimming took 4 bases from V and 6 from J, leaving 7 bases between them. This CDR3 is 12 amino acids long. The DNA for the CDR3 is TGTGCCAGCAGCCTGATTGCCGGGGAGCTGTTTTTT. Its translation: CASSLIAGELFF.

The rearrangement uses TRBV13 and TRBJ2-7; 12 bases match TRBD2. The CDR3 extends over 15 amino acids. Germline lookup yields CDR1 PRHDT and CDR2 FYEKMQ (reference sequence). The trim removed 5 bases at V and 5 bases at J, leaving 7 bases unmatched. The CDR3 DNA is TGTGCCAGCAGCACACGGACTAGCGGGATGAACGAGCAGTACTTC. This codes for CASSTRTSGMNEQYF.

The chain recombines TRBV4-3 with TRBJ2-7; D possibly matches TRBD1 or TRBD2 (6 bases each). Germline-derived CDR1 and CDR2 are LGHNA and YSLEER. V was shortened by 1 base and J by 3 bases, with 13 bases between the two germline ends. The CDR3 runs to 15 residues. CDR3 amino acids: CASSQGRGDGYEQYF. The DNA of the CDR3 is TGCGCCAGCAGCCAAGGGAGGGGGGACGGCTACGAGCAGTACTTC.

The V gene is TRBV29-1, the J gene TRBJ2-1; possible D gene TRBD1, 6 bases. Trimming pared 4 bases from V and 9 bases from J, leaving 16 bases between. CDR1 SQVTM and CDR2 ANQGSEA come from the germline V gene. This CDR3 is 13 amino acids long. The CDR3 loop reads CSVVRGGSFEQFF. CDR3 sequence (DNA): TGCAGCGTTGTCAGGGGCGGTAGTTTTGAGCAGTTCTTC.

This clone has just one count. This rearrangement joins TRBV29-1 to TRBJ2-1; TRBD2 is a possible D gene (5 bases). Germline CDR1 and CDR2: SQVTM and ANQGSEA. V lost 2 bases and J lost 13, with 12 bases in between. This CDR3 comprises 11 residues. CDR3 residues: CSVESGTAQFF. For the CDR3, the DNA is TGCAGCGTTGAAAGCGGAACAGCTCAGTTCTTC.

The CDR3 DNA follows: TGTGCCAGCGCCGACAGGGAGATGTACACCGGGGAGCTGTTTTTT. Translating gives CASADREMYTGELFF. The V call is TRBV2, the J call TRBJ2-2; TRBD1 agrees at 7 bases. The CDR3 runs to 15 residues. The germline V gene encodes CDR1 SNHLY and CDR2 FYNNEI. With V trimmed by 8 bases and J by 3 bases, 9 bases remained unmatched.

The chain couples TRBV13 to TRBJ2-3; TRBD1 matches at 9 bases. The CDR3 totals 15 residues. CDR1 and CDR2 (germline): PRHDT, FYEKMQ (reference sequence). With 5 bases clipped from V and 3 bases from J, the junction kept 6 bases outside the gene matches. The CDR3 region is CASSPDRGETDTQYF. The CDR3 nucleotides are TGTGCCAGCAGCCCGGACAGGGGAGAGACAGATACGCAGTATTTT.

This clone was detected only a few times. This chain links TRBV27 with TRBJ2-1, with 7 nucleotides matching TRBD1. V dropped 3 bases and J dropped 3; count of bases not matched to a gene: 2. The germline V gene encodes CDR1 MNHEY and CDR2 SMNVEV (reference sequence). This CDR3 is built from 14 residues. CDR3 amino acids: CASSFRDSYNEQFF. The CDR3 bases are TGTGCCAGCAGTTTTAGGGACAGCTACAATGAGCAGTTCTTC.

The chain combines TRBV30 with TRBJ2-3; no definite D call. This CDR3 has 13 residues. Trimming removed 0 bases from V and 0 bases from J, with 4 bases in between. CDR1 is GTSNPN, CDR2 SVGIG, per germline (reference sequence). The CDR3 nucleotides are TGTGCCTGGAGTGTAACTAGCACAGATACGCAGTATTTT. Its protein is CAWSVTSTDTQYF.